Listed below are T cell receptor beta chains from one sample, sequenced in a study of shared clonotypes between healthy human individuals. The table came from immunoSEQ multiplex PCR; TCRdb's copy has only in-frame clones and leaves some out. The data contain 2 million to 3 million clones, more than 90% of them singletons. The sequenced sample was naive CD4+ T cells sorted from blood. These receptors were collected from a man between 18 and 29 years old in good health. Both conserved end residues are part of each CDR3. The D gene is left open where the match is weak. Clone size, where shown, is once, few, many, or a class for clones that have expanded.

cdr3_aa | cdr3_nt | j_call | v_call | d_call | clone_size
CAGSQGQGYGYTF | TGTGCCGGCAGCCAGGGCCAGGGCTATGGCTACACCTTC | TRBJ1-2 | TRBV6-6 | - | once
CASREGGSNQPQHF | TGTGCCAGCAGGGAGGGCGGGAGCAATCAGCCCCAGCATTTT | TRBJ1-5 | TRBV28 | - | -
CASSEITETGELFF | TGTGCCAGCAGTGAAATAACAGAAACCGGGGAGCTGTTTTTT | TRBJ2-2 | TRBV6-1 | - | -
CASSLVGTGTGNTIYF | TGTGCCAGCAGCTTAGTAGGAACAGGGACTGGAAACACCATATATTTT | TRBJ1-3 | TRBV7-2 | - | once
CASSVGWDPSSGYTF | TGTGCCAGCAGCGTAGGGTGGGACCCGTCAAGTGGCTACACCTTC | TRBJ1-2 | TRBV9 | - | -
CAWSAGLAGADYEQYF | TGTGCCTGGAGTGCCGGACTAGCGGGAGCGGACTACGAGCAGTACTTC | TRBJ2-7 | TRBV30 | TRBD2 | once
CASSQVVARDGKNSNQPQHF | TGCGCCAGCAGCCAAGTAGTCGCCCGGGACGGAAAAAATAGCAATCAGCCCCAGCATTTT | TRBJ1-5 | TRBV4-1 | - | -
CAWSGGTGYGYTF | TGTGCCTGGAGTGGAGGGACGGGCTATGGCTACACCTTC | TRBJ1-2 | TRBV30 | - | few
CASRETTTRTGELFF | TGTGCCAGCAGGGAGACGACGACCCGGACCGGGGAGCTGTTTTTT | TRBJ2-2 | TRBV5-6 | - | -
CAWSRMAYEQYF | TGTGCCTGGAGTAGAATGGCCTACGAGCAGTACTTC | TRBJ2-7 | TRBV30 | - | -
CASSLGGVGQGITEAFF | TGTGCCAGCAGCTTGGGAGGGGTGGGACAGGGAATCACTGAAGCTTTCTTT | TRBJ1-1 | TRBV7-9 | TRBD1 | -
CASSPRGGTSGDTQYF | TGTGCCAGCAGCCCCCGGGGGGGGACTAGCGGAGATACGCAGTATTTT | TRBJ2-3 | TRBV5-4 | TRBD2 | -
CASSSRLAGSTGELFF | TGTGCCAGCAGTTCTAGACTAGCGGGGAGCACCGGGGAGCTGTTTTTT | TRBJ2-2 | TRBV6-5 | TRBD2 | -